This TCR beta chain was profiled in a study of radiation and T cells in renal cell carcinoma. General observations from the study: Pretreatment tumor biopsies were lacking, so baseline clonotypes are unknown. Top tumor clonotypes rose in blood 2 weeks post-radiation, then contracted.

Trimming removed 3 bases at V and 4 bases at J, with 9 bases between. There are 13 residues in the CDR3. CDR1 is LGHNT and CDR2 is FRNRAP in the germline V gene. Sequenced by immunoSEQ multiplex PCR; TCRdb stores in-frame clones only, minus some. In the table there are approximately 170,000 clones, roughly 90% of which are singletons. Time point noted: blood 4 weeks post-SBRT, at nephrectomy. Specified treatment: 15 Gy SBRT to primary tumor, nephrectomy 4 weeks later. As concerns this clone: As yet, its antigen is unknown.

Sequencing used blood, obtained from a patient whose treatment included radiotherapy and nephrectomy. The receptor's source is a woman between 50 and 59 years old with renal cell carcinoma. V and J are TRBV12-5 and TRBJ1-1, with D unresolved. The CDR3: CASGFLESTEAFF. CDR3 in DNA: TGTGCTAGTGGTTTTCTGGAAAGCACTGAAGCTTTCTTT.